This TCR beta chain was captured in a study of blood T cell repertoires in COVID-19. The wider study: Italy, Spain and the United States were the sources of the convalescent and acute COVID-19 samples. Nucleic acid was either cDNA or gDNA, and it came from T cells, B-cell-depleted T cells, or PBMCs.

As processed by the authors: Reference gene primer amplification yielded estimated nucleated cell counts. Data came from immunoSEQ multiplex PCR; TCRdb stores just in-frame clones and leaves some out. The V and J calls and the clone size are those of that table, but D and trimming were determined from the DNA. Of around 290,000 clones in the sample, around 87% are singletons; the top ten hold around 7.8%. The junction had 3 bases not matched to a gene; V was cut back by 2 bases and J by 3 bases. This CDR3 is built from 14 residues. Looked up from germline, CDR1 is SGHTA and CDR2 is FQGNSA. The TCR comes from a woman aged 45-59 years who had recovered from COVID-19. The rearrangement uses TRBV7-2 and TRBJ2-7; 8 positions match TRBD2. Material: peripheral blood. The CDR3: CASSLLSGSYEQYF. The DNA of the CDR3 is TGTGCCAGCAGCTTACTAAGCGGGAGCTACGAGCAGTACTTC.